Presented here are 24 T cell receptor beta chains from one specimen sequenced in a study of cytomegalovirus exposure and HLA in healthy donors. PCR was performed using 60 Vbeta and 13 Jbeta primers. Produced via immunoSEQ multiplex PCR; TCRdb's table is partial and in-frame only. The sample has about 180,000 clones; roughly 80% are singletons. The sample consisted of PBMCs. These receptors were collected from a man aged 40-55 years in good health and CMV-seronegative.

This clone came up a few times. The chain uses TRBV5-4 and TRBJ2-3; TRBD2 matches 14 bases. The CDR3 loop spans 16 amino acids. Per germline, CDR1 SGHNT and CDR2 YYREEE (reference sequence). J lost 3 bases, V lost 3 bases, and 3 bases had no gene match. The CDR3 region is CASSSGLAGGTDTQYF. Written as DNA, the CDR3 is TGTGCCAGCAGCTCCGGACTAGCGGGAGGAACAGATACGCAGTATTTT.

In nucleotides, the CDR3 is TGTGCCAGTGGGCAGGGAAGTGAAAAACTGTTTTTT. It specifies CASGQGSEKLFF. This rearrangement joins TRBV9 to TRBJ1-4; tentatively, D is TRBD1 (5 bases). CDR3 length equals 12 residues. CDR1 is SGDLS, CDR2 YYNGEE, per germline. V shed 8 bases and J shed 7 bases, with 12 bases lying between them.

This clone was found a few times. As DNA, the CDR3 is TGTGCCAGCAGCGCGGGGGGTGCCCAAGAGACCCAGTACTTC. Residues: CASSAGGAQETQYF. The chain has TRBV2 and TRBJ2-5, with TRBD2 matching over 8 bases. V trimming: 6 bases; J trimming: 1 base; junction bases outside the gene matches: 4. There are 14 residues in the CDR3. CDR1 is SNHLY, CDR2 FYNNEI, per germline.

The rearrangement links TRBV29-1 to TRBJ1-5, with 7 bases aligning to TRBD1. This CDR3 region has 12 residues. The V and J ends lost 7 bases and 6 bases, in that order; junction bases with no gene match: 6. The germline V gene encodes CDR1 SQVTM and CDR2 ANQGSEA. CDR3 nucleotides: TGCAGCGCCCGACAGGGTGGTCAGCCCCAGCATTTT. Its protein product is CSARQGGQPQHF.

The chain employs TRBV7-2 and TRBJ2-2, with D possibly TRBD1 on 6 matching bases. The CDR3 has 15 residues. Per the germline V gene, CDR1 is SGHTA and CDR2 is FQGNSA. Trimming took 5 bases from V and 2 from J, leaving 12 bases between them. DNA for the CDR3: TGTGCCAGCAGCCTGGGACACGGCAACACCGGGGAGCTGTTTTTT. Amino acid sequence: CASSLGHGNTGELFF.

This chain connects TRBV11-3 to TRBJ2-5; TRBD1 might be the D (5 bases). Germline assignment: CDR1 SGHNT and CDR2 YENEEA. The CDR3 extends over 15 amino acids. V lost 5 bases and J lost 2, with 15 bases in between. The CDR3: CASSLEAAGQETQYF. The CDR3 DNA follows: TGTGCCAGCAGCCTCGAGGCGGCAGGGCAAGAGACCCAGTACTTC.

The rearrangement links TRBV28 to TRBJ1-5; 9 bases agree with TRBD1. Germline V gives CDR1 MDHEN, CDR2 SYDVKM. Losses at the gene ends were 2 bases for V and 0 bases for J; bases not matched to a gene: 11. This CDR3 contains 19 residues. The CDR3 region has the DNA TGTGCCAGCAGTTTAACCGGGACAGGGCTTCCTTTTAGCAATCAGCCCCAGCATTTT. This codes for CASSLTGTGLPFSNQPQHF.

The J gene is TRBJ2-7, the V gene TRBV4-3, with a possible D match to TRBD1 (6 bases). This CDR3 spans 15 amino acids. Germline V lookup: CDR1 LGHNA, CDR2 YSLEER. Trimming removed 1 base at V and 4 bases at J, with 14 bases between. DNA of the CDR3: TGCGCCAGCAGCCAAGGAACGCAGGGGATGTACGAGCAGTACTTC. It codes for CASSQGTQGMYEQYF.

This clone was found a few times. The chain links TRBV27 to TRBJ2-5; maybe TRBD2 (7 bases). This CDR3 has 16 amino acids. Looked up from germline, CDR1 is MNHEY and CDR2 is SMNVEV (reference sequence). V was trimmed by 3 bases and J by 4 bases, leaving 18 bases between them. CDR3 residues: CASSFSTRGGGETQYF. The CDR3 coding sequence is TGTGCCAGCAGTTTTTCCACTAGGGGGGGCGGAGAGACCCAGTACTTC.

V is TRBV19 and J is TRBJ2-3, with D tentatively TRBD1 (6 bases). Germline values: CDR1 LNHDA, CDR2 SQIVND (reference sequence). V gave up 4 bases and J gave up 5 bases, with 16 bases separating them. The CDR3 spans 15 residues. In DNA, the CDR3 is TGTGCCAGTAGTAAGGGGGTGAATATCGGAGATACGCAGTATTTT. This translates into CASSKGVNIGDTQYF.

In DNA, the CDR3 is TGTGCCAGCAGCGTTTATTCGGGGAGCACAGATACGCAGTATTTT. It codes for CASSVYSGSTDTQYF. The chain uses TRBV9 and TRBJ2-3, with D tentatively TRBD2 (5 bases). Between the trimmed V and J ends, which lost 2 bases and 0 bases, there was a span of 10 bases. This CDR3 region has 15 residues. Germline V gene sequence: CDR1 SGDLS, CDR2 YYNGEE.

This chain joins TRBV7-2 and TRBJ1-5, with TRBD1 identical over 9 bases. CDR3 length equals 16 residues. Losses at the gene ends were 3 bases for V and 4 bases for J; bases not matched to a gene: 7. The germline gives CDR1 SGHTA, CDR2 FQGNSA. CDR3: CASSFTQGARNQPQHF. CDR3 nucleotide sequence: TGTGCCAGCAGCTTTACACAGGGGGCTCGAAATCAGCCCCAGCATTTT.

The J gene is TRBJ2-1, the V gene TRBV6-1, with 7 bases matching TRBD2. This CDR3 comprises 16 residues. Germline V CDR1 and CDR2: MNHNS, SASEGT. Trimming removed 1 base from V and 2 bases from J; junction bases left unmatched: 5. As DNA, the CDR3 is TGTGCCAGCAGTGAAGTCCCTCGGGGGGCCTACAATGAGCAGTTCTTC. Protein product: CASSEVPRGAYNEQFF.

The V and J genes are TRBV28 and TRBJ1-2; TRBD1 is a possible D gene (5 bases). Germline V gives CDR1 MDHEN, CDR2 SYDVKM. Trimming left V 6 bases short and J 11 bases short, with 13 bases between. The CDR3 runs to 11 residues. The CDR3 coding sequence is TGTGCCAGCAGGGCCCAGGGTATATACACCTTC. It yields the protein CASRAQGIYTF.

CDR3 sequence: CASSLRRGFQAYPYEQYF. The CDR3 coding sequence is TGTGCCAGCAGCTTACGTCGGGGGTTCCAGGCCTACCCCTACGAGCAGTACTTC. The chain links TRBV7-2 to TRBJ2-7, with D possibly being TRBD2 (6 bases). The CDR3 is 18 residues long. V was pared by 2 bases and J by 2 bases, with 22 bases between. Per germline, CDR1 SGHTA and CDR2 FQGNSA.

This chain joins TRBV7-2 and TRBJ2-2; tentative D call: TRBD2 (7 bases). The V gene lost 5 bases and the J gene lost 9 bases, with 22 bases spanning the gap. Germline V gene sequence: CDR1 SGHTA, CDR2 FQGNSA. The CDR3 covers 16 residues. CDR3 loop: CASSLQAGDNARELFF. The CDR3 region has the DNA TGTGCCAGCAGCCTCCAGGCGGGGGACAATGCCAGGGAGCTGTTTTTT. Filled out from reference TRBV7-2 and TRBJ2-2, the complete variable domain reads GAGVSQSPSNKVTEKGKDVELRCDPISGHTALYWYRQSLGQGLEFLIYFQGNSAPDKSGLPSDRFSAERTGGSVSTLTIQRTQQEDSAVYLCASSLQAGDNARELFFGEGSRLTVL.

The chain has TRBV4-3 and TRBJ2-4; D remains ambiguous. Per germline, CDR1 LGHNA and CDR2 YSLEER. This CDR3 is built from 15 residues. V was trimmed by 0 bases and J by 0 bases, leaving 6 bases between them. In DNA, the CDR3 is TGCGCCAGCAGCCAAGACAGGCTAGCCAAAAACATTCAGTACTTC. Translated: CASSQDRLAKNIQYF.

This clone was counted only a few times. This chain uses TRBV13 with TRBJ1-1, with D perhaps TRBD1 (5 bases). This CDR3 comprises 13 residues. V was clipped by 3 bases and J by 8 bases, with 13 bases between them. Germline loops: CDR1 PRHDT, CDR2 FYEKMQ (reference sequence). The DNA for the CDR3 is TGTGCCAGCAGCTTCAAGGGGATCGCCGAAGCTTTCTTT. Translation: CASSFKGIAEAFF.

The chain carries TRBV7-3 and TRBJ2-1; unclear D gene. Trimming shortened V by 0 bases and J by 5 bases, and 5 bases separated the two germline ends. Germline V gene sequence: CDR1 SGHTA, CDR2 FQGTGA. The CDR3 is 13 residues long. CDR3 sequence: CASSLTPDNEQFF. CDR3 in DNA: TGTGCCAGCAGCTTAACGCCAGACAATGAGCAGTTCTTC.

The V gene is TRBV5-1, the J gene TRBJ2-1, with 8 bases aligning to TRBD2. CDR1 SGHRS and CDR2 YFSETQ come from the germline V gene. This CDR3 spans 18 amino acids. The V gene end was trimmed by 5 bases and the J gene end by 2 bases; junction bases not matched to a gene: 15. The CDR3 loop reads CASRSGEAAGAAYNEQFF. CDR3 DNA sequence: TGCGCCAGCAGGTCGGGGGAGGCAGCGGGAGCGGCCTACAATGAGCAGTTCTTC. The full variable domain, rest sourced from reference TRBV5-1 and TRBJ2-1, is KAGVTQTPRYLIKTRGQQVTLSCSPISGHRSVSWYQQTPGQGLQFLFEYFSETQRNKGNFPGRFSGRQFSNSRSEMNVSTLELGDSALYLCASRSGEAAGAAYNEQFFGPGTRLTVL.

As DNA, the CDR3 is TGTGCCAGCAGCCGAGGCGAACAGGGGGGGGAGACCCAGTACTTC. This sequence encodes CASSRGEQGGETQYF. The V and J genes are TRBV4-2 and TRBJ2-5; D is possibly TRBD1 (8 bases). With 4 bases removed from V and 5 bases from J, the gap between germline ends came to 17 bases. The CDR3 totals 15 residues. CDR1 is LGHNA, CDR2 YNFKEQ, per germline.

J is TRBJ2-7 and V is TRBV7-3, with 9 bases lining up with TRBD2. Germline trimming cut 2 bases from V and 2 bases from J; bases unmatched to any gene: 1. There are 14 residues in the CDR3. Germline values: CDR1 SGHTA, CDR2 FQGTGA. CDR3 DNA sequence: TGTGCCAGCAGCTTAGCGGGAGGGCCCTACGAGCAGTACTTC. Encoded protein: CASSLAGGPYEQYF.

The count of this clone is one. This chain uses TRBV28 with TRBJ2-5, with 10 nucleotides matching TRBD2. CDR3 length equals 16 residues. The V gene end was trimmed by 6 bases and the J gene end by 5 bases; junction bases not matched to a gene: 12. The V gene's germline CDR1 is MDHEN and CDR2 SYDVKM. The CDR3 sequence is CASRRSGRAEGETQYF. In DNA, the CDR3 is TGTGCCAGCAGACGAAGCGGGAGGGCCGAAGGGGAGACCCAGTACTTC. Together with reference TRBV28 and TRBJ2-5, the CDR3 gives the full variable domain: DVKVTQSSRYLVKRTGEKVFLECVQDMDHENMFWYRQDPGLGLRLIYFSYDVKMKEKGDIPEGYSVSREKKERFSLILESASTNQTSMYLCASRRSGRAEGETQYFGPGTRLLVL.

The gene calls are TRBV4-1 and TRBJ2-7, with no clear D. Trimming removed 0 bases from V and 7 bases from J, with 10 bases in between. CDR1 MGHRA and CDR2 YSYEKL come from the germline V gene. The CDR3 contains 13 residues. CDR3 sequence: CASSQDGWLEQYF. DNA of the CDR3: TGCGCCAGCAGCCAAGACGGGTGGCTGGAGCAGTACTTC.